This passage covers 3 T cell receptor beta chains from one sample sequenced in a study of CD8+CD57+ T cells in acquired aplastic anemia. The study profiled TCR beta VDJ and CDR3 using genomic DNA as template. TCRdb called the reads again in MiXCR, with one record for every CDR3 protein. Here the sample spans 150,000 to 200,000 distinct CDR3 sequences, over 60% being singletons. The sequenced material came from sorted CD4+, CD8+, or CD8+CD57+ T cells (not recorded which) from PBMCs. All receptors derive from a human donor with severe aplastic anemia or a healthy control (not recorded which).

The chain has TRBV4-3 and TRBJ2-7; TRBD2 aligns across 7 bases. V shed 1 base and J 4 bases; nucleotides not matched to a gene: 4. The CDR3 consists of 14 residues. Germline V lookup: CDR1 LGHNA, CDR2 YSLEER. DNA of the CDR3: TGCGCCAGCAGCCAAGCCCAGGGAGGGTACGAGCAGTACGTC. Translating gives CASSQAQGGYEQYV.

This clonotype occurred many times. Sequence at one end of the junction differs from germline and may be a read error. The chain couples TRBV7-7 to TRBJ2-1; D perhaps matches TRBD2 (6 bases). CDR1 and CDR2 from the germline V gene are SSHAT and FNYEAQ (reference sequence). The CDR3 is made up of 18 amino acids. For the CDR3, the DNA is TGTGCTAGCAGTACCAGCACCTCCGGGGGTTTGGCCTACAATGAGCAGTTCTTC. It encodes CASSTSTSGGLAYNEQFF.

The chain has TRBV29-1 and TRBJ2-7, with D tentatively TRBD1 (5 bases). V lost 7 bases and J lost 3, with 16 bases in between. This CDR3 is built from 13 residues. Germline CDR1 reads SQVTM; CDR2 reads ANQGSEA. CDR3: CSGRDGQNYEQYF. The CDR3 coding sequence is TGCAGCGGAAGAGACGGACAAAACTACGAGCAGTACTTC.